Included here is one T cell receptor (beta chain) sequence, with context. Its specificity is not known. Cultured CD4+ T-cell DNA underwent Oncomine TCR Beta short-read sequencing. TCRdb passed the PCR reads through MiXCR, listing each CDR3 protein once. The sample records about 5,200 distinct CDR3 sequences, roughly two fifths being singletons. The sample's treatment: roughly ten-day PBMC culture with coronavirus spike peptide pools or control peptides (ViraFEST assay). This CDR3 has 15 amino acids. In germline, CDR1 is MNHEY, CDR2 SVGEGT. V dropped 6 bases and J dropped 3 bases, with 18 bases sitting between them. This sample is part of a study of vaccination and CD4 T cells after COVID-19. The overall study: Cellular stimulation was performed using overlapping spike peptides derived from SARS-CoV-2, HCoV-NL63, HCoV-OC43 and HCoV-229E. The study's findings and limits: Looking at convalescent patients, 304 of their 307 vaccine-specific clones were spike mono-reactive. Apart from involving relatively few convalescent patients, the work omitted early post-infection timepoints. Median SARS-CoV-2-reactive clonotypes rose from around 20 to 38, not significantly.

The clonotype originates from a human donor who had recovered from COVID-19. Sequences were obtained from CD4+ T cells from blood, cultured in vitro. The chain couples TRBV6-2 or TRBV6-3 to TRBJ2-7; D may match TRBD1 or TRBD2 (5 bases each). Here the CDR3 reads CASRETGTGFYEQYF. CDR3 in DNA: TGTGCCAGCAGGGAAACCGGGACGGGCTTCTACGAGCAGTACTTC.